This TCR beta chain emerged from a study of CD8+ T cells in alopecia areata. Extracted from the samples, RNA was reverse transcribed into cDNA to serve as the sequencing template. TCRdb's copy holds only in-frame clones and misses some; the assay was immunoSEQ multiplex PCR. The repertoire has approximately 170,000 clones, less than 80% of them found once; the top ten carry 14%. This clone has a handful of counts. Germline lookup yields CDR1 GTSNPN and CDR2 SVGIG (reference sequence). Deletions cut 0 bases from V and 3 bases from J, with 12 bases between. This CDR3 is built from 15 residues. The treatment here: oral pan-JAK inhibitor, 5-10 mg twice daily. PBMCs, the starting material, were the source of sorted CD4+ and CD8+ T cells.

The material was CD4+ T cells sorted from blood, obtained at week 24, from a patient treated with tofacitinib. This TCR was sampled from a human donor with alopecia areata. The rearrangement uses TRBV30 and TRBJ1-3; possibly TRBD1 for D (5 bases). CDR3 sequence: CAWSVLQGHGNTIYF. The DNA of the CDR3 is TGTGCCTGGAGTGTTCTTCAGGGCCATGGAAACACCATATATTTT.